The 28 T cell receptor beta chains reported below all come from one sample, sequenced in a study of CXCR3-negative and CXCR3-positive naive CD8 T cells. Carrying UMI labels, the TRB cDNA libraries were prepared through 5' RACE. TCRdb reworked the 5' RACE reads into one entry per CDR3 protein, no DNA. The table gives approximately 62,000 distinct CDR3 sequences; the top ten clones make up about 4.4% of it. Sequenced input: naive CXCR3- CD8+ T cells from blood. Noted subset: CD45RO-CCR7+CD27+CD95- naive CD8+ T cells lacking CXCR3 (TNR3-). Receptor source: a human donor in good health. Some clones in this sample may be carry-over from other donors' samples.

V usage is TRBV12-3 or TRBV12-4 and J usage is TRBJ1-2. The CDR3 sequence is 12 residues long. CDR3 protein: CASLNANYGYTF.

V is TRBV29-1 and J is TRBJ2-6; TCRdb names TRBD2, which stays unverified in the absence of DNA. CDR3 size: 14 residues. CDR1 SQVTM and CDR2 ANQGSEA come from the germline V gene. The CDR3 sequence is CSVGGAFGANVLTF.

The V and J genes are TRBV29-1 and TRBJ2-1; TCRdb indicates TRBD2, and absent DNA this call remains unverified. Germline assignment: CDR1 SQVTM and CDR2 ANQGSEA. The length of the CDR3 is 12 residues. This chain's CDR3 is CSSREGGGEQFF.

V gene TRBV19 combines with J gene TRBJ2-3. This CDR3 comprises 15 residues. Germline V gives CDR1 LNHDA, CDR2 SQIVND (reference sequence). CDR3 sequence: CASSMVAESTDTQYF.

The chain's CDR3 is CASSSGYEQYF. The V and J genes are TRBV5-1 and TRBJ2-7. Germline V gives CDR1 SGHRS, CDR2 YFSETQ. This CDR3 region has 11 residues.

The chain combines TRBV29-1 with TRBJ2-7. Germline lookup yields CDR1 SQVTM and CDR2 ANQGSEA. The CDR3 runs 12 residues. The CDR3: CSAHLGNREQYF.

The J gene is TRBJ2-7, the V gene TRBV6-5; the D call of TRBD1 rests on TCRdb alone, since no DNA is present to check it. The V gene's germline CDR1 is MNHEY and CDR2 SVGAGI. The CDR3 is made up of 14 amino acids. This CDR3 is CASTKQLPPYEQYF.

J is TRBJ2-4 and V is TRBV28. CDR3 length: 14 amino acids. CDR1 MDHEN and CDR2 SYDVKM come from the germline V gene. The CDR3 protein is CASSLEVVKNIQYF.

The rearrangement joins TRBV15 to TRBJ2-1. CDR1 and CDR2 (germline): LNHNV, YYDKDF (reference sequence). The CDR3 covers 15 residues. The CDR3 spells CATSRDRGLYNEQFF.

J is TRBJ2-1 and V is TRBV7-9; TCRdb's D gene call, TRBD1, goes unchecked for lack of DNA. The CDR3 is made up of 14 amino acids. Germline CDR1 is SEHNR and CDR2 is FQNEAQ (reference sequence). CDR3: CASTRDSSYNEQFF.

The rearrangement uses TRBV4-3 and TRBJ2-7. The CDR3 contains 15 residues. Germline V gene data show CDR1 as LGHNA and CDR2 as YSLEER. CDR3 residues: CASSQVNSPSYEQYF.

The CDR3 reads CASSPGVAPNNEQFF. The rearrangement joins TRBV6-6 to TRBJ2-1; TCRdb's D call, TRBD1, is unchecked because there is no DNA. The germline gives CDR1 MNHNY, CDR2 SVGAGI (reference sequence). The CDR3 has 15 residues.

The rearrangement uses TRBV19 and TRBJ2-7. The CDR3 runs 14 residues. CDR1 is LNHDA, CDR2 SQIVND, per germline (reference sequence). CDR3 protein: CASSPMTGPYEQYF. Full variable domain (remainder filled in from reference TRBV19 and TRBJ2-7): DGGITQSPKYLFRKEGQNVTLSCEQNLNHDAMYWYRQDPGQGLRLIYYSQIVNDFQKGDIAEGYSVSREKKESFPLTVTSAQKNPTAFYLCASSPMTGPYEQYFGPGTRLTVT.

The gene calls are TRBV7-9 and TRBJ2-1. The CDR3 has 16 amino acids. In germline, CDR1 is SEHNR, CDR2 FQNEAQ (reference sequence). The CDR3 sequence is CASSRISQVSYNEQFF. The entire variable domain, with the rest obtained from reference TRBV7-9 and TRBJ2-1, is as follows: DTGVSQNPRHKITKRGQNVTFRCDPISEHNRLYWYRQTLGQGPEFLTYFQNEAQLEKSRLLSDRFSAERPKGSFSTLEIQRTEQGDSAMYLCASSRISQVSYNEQFFGPGTRLTVL.

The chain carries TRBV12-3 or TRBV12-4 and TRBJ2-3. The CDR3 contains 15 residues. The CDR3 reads CASTSTLDGTDTQYF.

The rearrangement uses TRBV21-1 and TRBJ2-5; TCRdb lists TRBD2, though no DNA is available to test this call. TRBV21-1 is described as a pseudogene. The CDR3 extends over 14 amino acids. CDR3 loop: CASNSPEGWKTQYF.

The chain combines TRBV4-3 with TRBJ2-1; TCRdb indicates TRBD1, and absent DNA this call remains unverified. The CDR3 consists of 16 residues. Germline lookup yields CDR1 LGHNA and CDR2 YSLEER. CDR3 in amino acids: CASSQDAAGGYNEQFF.

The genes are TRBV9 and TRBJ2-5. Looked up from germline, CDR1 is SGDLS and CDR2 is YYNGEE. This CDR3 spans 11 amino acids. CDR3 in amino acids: CASSVDETQYF.

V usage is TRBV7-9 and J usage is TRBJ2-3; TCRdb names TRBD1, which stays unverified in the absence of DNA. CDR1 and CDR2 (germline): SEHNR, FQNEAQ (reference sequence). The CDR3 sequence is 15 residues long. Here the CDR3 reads CASSYPGQGTDTQYF.

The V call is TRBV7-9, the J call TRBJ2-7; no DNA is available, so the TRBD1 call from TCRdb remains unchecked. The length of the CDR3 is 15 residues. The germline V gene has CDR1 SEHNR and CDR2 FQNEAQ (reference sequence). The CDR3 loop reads CASSLLTGGSYEQYF.

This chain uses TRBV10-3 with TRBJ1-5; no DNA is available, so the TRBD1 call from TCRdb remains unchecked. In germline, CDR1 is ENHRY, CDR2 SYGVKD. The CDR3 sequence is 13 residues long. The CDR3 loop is CAIGEGAGQPQHF.

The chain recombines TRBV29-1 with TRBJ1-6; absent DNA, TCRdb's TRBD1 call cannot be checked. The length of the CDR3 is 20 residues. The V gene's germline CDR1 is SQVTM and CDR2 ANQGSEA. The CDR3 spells CSVADRDRNLLSSYNSPLHF.

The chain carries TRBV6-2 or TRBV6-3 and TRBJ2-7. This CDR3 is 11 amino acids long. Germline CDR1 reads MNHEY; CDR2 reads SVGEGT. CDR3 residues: CASGRTYEQYF.

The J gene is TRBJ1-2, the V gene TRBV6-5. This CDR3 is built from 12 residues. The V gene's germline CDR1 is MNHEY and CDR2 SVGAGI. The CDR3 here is CASSPYSGGYTF.

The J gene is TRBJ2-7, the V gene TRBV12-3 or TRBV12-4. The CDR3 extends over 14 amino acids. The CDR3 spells CASSFAGLSYEQYF.

CDR3: CAIRERGVQETQYF. The chain has TRBV10-3 and TRBJ2-5; the TRBD1 assignment by TCRdb is unverifiable without DNA. Per germline, CDR1 ENHRY and CDR2 SYGVKD. There are 14 residues in the CDR3.

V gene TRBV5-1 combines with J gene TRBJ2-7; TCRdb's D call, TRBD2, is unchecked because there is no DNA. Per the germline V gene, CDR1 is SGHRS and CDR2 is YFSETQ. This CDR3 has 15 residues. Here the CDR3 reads CASSGSLAASYEQYF.

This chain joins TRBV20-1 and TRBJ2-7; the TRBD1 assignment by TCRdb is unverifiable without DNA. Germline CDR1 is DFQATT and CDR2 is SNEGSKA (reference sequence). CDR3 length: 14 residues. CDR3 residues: CSARDRGNIYGQYF.